This T cell receptor beta chain originates from a study of shared clonotypes between healthy human individuals. General study findings and limits: Roughly 4.6% of naive CD4 clonotypes were common to several donors.

Worth noting for this clone: No antigen is known for it.

Germline V gives CDR1 LNHDA, CDR2 SQIVND (reference sequence). The germline V and J ends were trimmed by 7 bases and 0 bases, with 13 bases remaining between them. The CDR3 is 15 amino acids. Naive CD8 cells comprised CD45RO-negative, CCR7-positively selected cells, excluding terminally differentiated effector memory CD45RA+ cells. Profiled with immunoSEQ multiplex PCR; TCRdb holds only in-frame clones, not every one. This sample yields around 2.1 million clones, of which about 92% are seen a single time; 1.5% to 2% belongs to the top ten. The genes are TRBV19 and TRBJ1-5, with D perhaps TRBD1 (6 bases). Sequencing input: naive CD8+ T cells from PBMCs. This receptor was taken from a man aged 18 to 35 in good health. Some clones in this sample may be carry-over from other donors' samples. The CDR3 region is CASISVDSSNQPQHF. The CDR3 DNA follows: TGTGCCAGTATTTCCGTGGACAGTAGCAATCAGCCCCAGCATTTT.